This T cell receptor (beta chain) was sequenced for a study of OX40 agonist ivuxolimab in advanced cancers. Whole-study context: In this trial design, patients received ivuxolimab intravenously at 0.01 to 10 mg/kg every 2 weeks. Enrollees could have had prior anti-PD-1, anti-PD-L1 or anti-CTLA-4 therapy, which 30% to 50% had received.

Germline CDR1 MNHEY, CDR2 SVGAGI. Trimming took off 5 bases at V and 5 bases at J, with 12 bases between the two ends. This CDR3 comprises 13 residues. Repertoires were generated with immunoSEQ multiplex PCR, while TCRdb's copy carries only in-frame clones and drops some. This sample has 50,000 to 65,000 clones; around 85% occur once, and the top ten carry around 1%. This receptor was identified in an adult with an advanced solid tumor such as melanoma, head and neck, liver or kidney cancer. The source was CD4+ or CD8+ T cells sorted from blood, collected in a trial of the OX40 agonist ivuxolimab. The rearrangement links TRBV6-5 to TRBJ1-1; D ambiguous. The CDR3 here is CASSTLTGTEAFF. The CDR3 bases are TGTGCCAGCAGTACCCTTACGGGGACTGAAGCTTTCTTT.